Here is one T cell receptor (beta chain) with its context. The source of the sample is a study of blood T cell repertoires in COVID-19. Study in general: The samples span acute and convalescent COVID-19 from the United States, Italy and Spain. T cells, B-cell-depleted T cells, or PBMCs supplied cDNA or gDNA.

Participant reports of clinical history set cohort assignment. Methods used by the authors: Amplification from reference gene primers served as the basis for estimated nucleated cell counts. Data came from immunoSEQ multiplex PCR; TCRdb stores just in-frame clones and leaves some out. That table is the source of V, J and clone size, and D and trimming were worked out from the DNA. The sample carries about 250,000 clones, roughly 85% recorded once. V lost 4 bases and J 5 bases, leaving 12 bases between the germline ends. Germline V CDR1 and CDR2: SGHDT, YYEEEE. This CDR3 is built from 13 residues. The clonotype comes from a woman aged 45-65 years with acute COVID-19. The sequencing sample was made of PBMCs or T cells enriched from blood (not recorded which). The chain employs TRBV5-6 and TRBJ1-2; D is unclear. This CDR3 is CASSPPQVYGYTF. The CDR3 DNA reads as TGTGCCAGCAGCCCGCCTCAGGTATATGGCTACACCTTC.